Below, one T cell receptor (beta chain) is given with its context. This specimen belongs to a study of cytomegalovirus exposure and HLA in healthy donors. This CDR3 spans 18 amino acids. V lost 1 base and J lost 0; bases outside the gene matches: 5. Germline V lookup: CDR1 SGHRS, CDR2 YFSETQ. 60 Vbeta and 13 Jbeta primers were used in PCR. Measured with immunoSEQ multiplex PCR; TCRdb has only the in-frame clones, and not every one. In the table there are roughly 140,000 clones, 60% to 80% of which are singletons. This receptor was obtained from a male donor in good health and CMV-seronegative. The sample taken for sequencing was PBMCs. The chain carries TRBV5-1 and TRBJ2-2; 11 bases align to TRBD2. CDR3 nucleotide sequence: TGCGCCAGCAGCTTGCACGGGACTAGCGGCGCGAACACCGGGGAGCTGTTTTTT. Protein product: CASSLHGTSGANTGELFF. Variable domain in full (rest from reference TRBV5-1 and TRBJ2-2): KAGVTQTPRYLIKTRGQQVTLSCSPISGHRSVSWYQQTPGQGLQFLFEYFSETQRNKGNFPGRFSGRQFSNSRSEMNVSTLELGDSALYLCASSLHGTSGANTGELFFGEGSRLTVL.